The clone carrying this T cell receptor (beta chain) was seen only a few times. The antigen remains unidentified. The germline V gene has CDR1 SNHLY and CDR2 FYNNEI. The CDR3 has 14 residues. Trimming pared 6 bases from V and 0 bases from J, leaving 9 bases between. This record comes from a study of Ad26.COV2.S vaccination and SARS-CoV-2 variants. Treatment specified: over 15 received Ad26.COV2.S at low or high dose, single or two shots; about five received placebo; per-sample allocation not given. Day 63 following the first vaccine or placebo injection was when the samples were taken. Whole-study results and caveats: Vaccinees and placebo recipients showed similar non-spike TCR breadth. Assessments of TCR breadth and depth may have underestimated the total T cell responses.

Here immunoSEQ multiplex PCR was the method, and the copy in TCRdb shows in-frame clones only, minus some. The table records about 370,000 clones, roughly nine tenths of them present only once. This chain connects TRBV2 to TRBJ1-3; unclear D gene. The clonotype comes from a person between 18 and 65 years old who received the Ad26.COV2.S COVID-19 vaccine or a placebo. The material was peripheral blood, obtained in a trial of Ad26.COV2.S vaccine versus placebo. This CDR3 is CASREYSSGNTIYF. CDR3 nucleotides: TGTGCCAGCAGGGAATATAGCTCTGGAAACACCATATATTTT.